The sequence of this TCR beta chain was determined in a study of OX40 agonist ivuxolimab in advanced cancers. As for the study in general: Partial responses, seen in three patients, involved one hepatocellular carcinoma and two cutaneous melanomas.

In germline, CDR1 is SGDLS, CDR2 YYNGEE. V lost 2 bases to trimming and J lost 3 bases; unmatched junction nucleotides: 0. The CDR3 extends over 15 amino acids. Method: immunoSEQ multiplex PCR; TCRdb's copy keeps in-frame clones and lacks some. The table lists some 45,000 clones, 65% to 90% of them singletons. The sample consisted of CD4+ or CD8+ T cells sorted from blood, taken in a trial of the OX40 agonist ivuxolimab. The clonotype comes from an adult with an advanced solid tumor such as melanoma, head and neck, liver or kidney cancer. The V and J genes are TRBV9 and TRBJ2-1; 12 positions match TRBD2. The DNA of the CDR3 is TGTGCCAGCAGCGTGGGACTAGCGGGCTACAATGAGCAGTTCTTC. Its translation is CASSVGLAGYNEQFF.